This T cell receptor (beta chain) was sequenced in a study of cytotoxic CD8 clonotypes in ibrutinib-treated CLL. In the study overall: Investigators collected response samples after a median around 12 months of treatment, range 6 to 36.

The V gene's germline CDR1 is MNHNS and CDR2 SASEGT. The length of the CDR3 is 15 residues. J lost 9 bases, V lost 10 bases, and 14 bases had no gene match. Sequencing used immunoSEQ multiplex PCR; TCRdb keeps in-frame clones, though not all of them. The sample records approximately 100,000 clones, roughly four fifths being singletons. The source of this sequence is a human donor with chronic lymphocytic leukemia. The chain recombines TRBV6-1 with TRBJ2-1; TRBD2 matches 11 bases. Source: PBMCs, taken after 24 months of ibrutinib treatment. CDR3 bases: TGTGCCACCCTATCCGGGACTAGCGGTAGTGGTGAGCAGTTCTTC. Protein product: CATLSGTSGSGEQFF.